The 32 T cell receptor beta chains below were found in one sample sequenced in a study of TIL therapy for anti-PD-1-resistant metastatic lung cancer. The time point was: pre-treatment sample, taken before nivolumab and TIL therapy. Sequencing used immunoSEQ v3. Method: immunoSEQ multiplex PCR; TCRdb's copy keeps in-frame clones and lacks some. Found here are 50,000 to 65,000 clones, over 75% of them singletons; the top ten hold 2.5% to 3.5%. The starting material was blood, obtained at baseline. Receptors were obtained from a person between 25 and 80 years old with non-small cell lung cancer.

This chain connects TRBV27 to TRBJ2-3; a possible D gene is TRBD1 (8 bases). The length of the CDR3 is 16 residues. Trimming took off 6 bases at V and 10 bases at J, with 26 bases between the two ends. Germline lookup yields CDR1 MNHEY and CDR2 SMNVEV (reference sequence). CDR3: CASRPTGGARFNPQYF. CDR3 coding DNA: TGTGCCAGCAGGCCCACAGGGGGGGCACGGTTCAACCCGCAGTATTTT.

This clone was seen once. V is TRBV29-1 and J is TRBJ1-4; unclear D gene. Trimming took off 7 bases at V and 7 bases at J, with 16 bases between the two ends. The CDR3 consists of 13 residues. From germline, CDR1 is SQVTM and CDR2 ANQGSEA. The CDR3 bases are TGCAGCGGGGGAGCCTTTGGAAGTGAAAAACTGTTTTTT. Its protein is CSGGAFGSEKLFF.

The chain joins TRBV7-8 to TRBJ1-3; TRBD1 is a possible D gene (6 bases). The germline V gene has CDR1 SGHVS and CDR2 FQNEAQ. Trimming left V 4 bases short and J 0 bases short, with 16 bases between. The CDR3 is 17 amino acids. The CDR3 sequence is CASSSNRAPFSGNTIYF. CDR3 DNA: TGTGCCAGCAGCTCTAACAGGGCCCCGTTCTCTGGAAACACCATATATTTT.

V gene TRBV4-1 combines with J gene TRBJ1-5; D ambiguous. The CDR3 totals 15 residues. Trimming cost V 1 base and J 3 bases, with 10 bases left between them. Germline V gives CDR1 MGHRA, CDR2 YSYEKL. CDR3: CASSQVMAVNQPQHF. The CDR3 bases are TGCGCCAGCAGCCAAGTCATGGCAGTCAATCAGCCCCAGCATTTT.

This chain joins TRBV2 and TRBJ2-7; D is undetermined. Germline lookup yields CDR1 SNHLY and CDR2 FYNNEI. The CDR3 extends over 10 amino acids. With 5 bases removed from V and 4 bases from J, the gap between germline ends came to 3 bases. The CDR3 DNA reads as TGTGCCAGCAGTACATACGAGCAGTACTTC. Protein sequence: CASSTYEQYF.

V usage is TRBV4-3 and J usage is TRBJ2-2, with D uncertain. Trimming took off 1 base at V and 0 bases at J, with 6 bases between the two ends. This CDR3 is built from 15 residues. Germline V gene data show CDR1 as LGHNA and CDR2 as YSLEER. The CDR3 DNA is TGCGCCAGCAGCCAAGTCGCCTCGAACACCGGGGAGCTGTTTTTT. Translated: CASSQVASNTGELFF.

V is TRBV6-4 and J is TRBJ2-3; 9 bases agree with TRBD2. CDR1 is MRHNA and CDR2 is SNTAGT in the germline V gene. CDR3 length equals 15 residues. V shed 5 bases and J 5 bases; nucleotides not matched to a gene: 8. This CDR3 reads CASSTLAGSGDTQYF. The CDR3 coding sequence is TGTGCCAGCAGTACCCTAGCGGGGTCCGGAGATACGCAGTATTTT.

CDR3 sequence: CASSGPGFTGELFF. Here the CDR3 DNA reads TGTGCCAGCAGCGGACCGGGTTTCACCGGGGAGCTGTTTTTT. V is TRBV5-4 and J is TRBJ2-2; no firm D call. Germline V CDR1 and CDR2: SGHNT, YYREEE (reference sequence). V lost 4 bases, J lost 4 bases, and 11 bases lay in between. The CDR3 totals 14 residues. Complete variable domain (other parts from reference TRBV5-4 and TRBJ2-2): ETGVTQSPTHLIKTRGQQVTLRCSSQSGHNTVSWYQQALGQGPQFIFQYYREEENGRGNFPPRFSGLQFPNYSSELNVNALELDDSALYLCASSGPGFTGELFFGEGSRLTVL.

This clone was found once. The V call is TRBV2, the J call TRBJ2-1, with D unclear. V lost 7 bases and J lost 5, with 12 bases in between. The CDR3 totals 13 residues. From germline, CDR1 is SNHLY and CDR2 FYNNEI. The DNA for the CDR3 is TGTGCCAGCAAAGAGAACATGGACAATGAGCAGTTCTTC. The encoded protein is CASKENMDNEQFF.

The chain combines TRBV27 with TRBJ2-3, with 7 bases that match TRBD2. The trim removed 6 bases at V and 2 bases at J, leaving 5 bases unmatched. CDR3 length: 14 residues. Germline values: CDR1 MNHEY, CDR2 SMNVEV (reference sequence). CDR3 nucleotide sequence: TGTGCCAGCAGGGAAGCGGGAAACACAGATACGCAGTATTTT. This translates into CASREAGNTDTQYF.

The genes are TRBV28 and TRBJ2-3; the D gene is possibly TRBD1 (5 bases). The germline CDR1 and CDR2 sequences are MDHEN and SYDVKM. CDR3 size: 14 residues. Trimming left V 6 bases short and J 5 bases short, with 15 bases between. Here the CDR3 DNA reads TGTGCCAGCAGCCGTAAGGGGATGAAAGATACGCAGTATTTT. Translated, it gives CASSRKGMKDTQYF.

This chain joins TRBV3-1 (or the pseudogene TRBV3-2) and TRBJ2-4; the match to TRBD2 covers 12 bases. This CDR3 contains 17 residues. Germline CDR1 reads LGHDT; CDR2 reads YNNKEL (reference sequence). V dropped 4 bases and J dropped 0; count of bases not matched to a gene: 4. The CDR3 region is CASSPSGGAQAKNIQYF. The DNA for the CDR3 is TGTGCCAGCAGCCCTAGCGGGGGGGCACAAGCCAAAAACATTCAGTACTTC.

The genes are TRBV19 and TRBJ2-6; 9 bases fit TRBD1. The CDR3 spans 18 residues. V dropped 3 bases and J dropped 0; count of bases not matched to a gene: 6. Per germline, CDR1 LNHDA and CDR2 SQIVND (reference sequence). CDR3 sequence (DNA): TGTGCCAGTAGTATTTACGGGACAGGGAGCTCTGGGGCCAACGTCCTGACTTTC. Translating gives CASSIYGTGSSGANVLTF.

The chain uses TRBV29-1 and TRBJ2-3; no reliable D call. Trimming shortened V by 7 bases and J by 2 bases, and 7 bases separated the two germline ends. The CDR3 sequence is 11 residues long. The germline CDR1 and CDR2 sequences are SQVTM and ANQGSEA. As DNA, the CDR3 is TGCAGCGCCAGAAACACAGATACGCAGTATTTT. The encoded protein is CSARNTDTQYF.

The gene calls are TRBV10-3 and TRBJ1-1; TRBD1 is a possible D gene (5 bases). The germline CDR1 and CDR2 sequences are ENHRY and SYGVKD. Between the trimmed V and J ends, which lost 2 bases and 6 bases, there was a span of 22 bases. There are 17 residues in the CDR3. CDR3 sequence: CAISETPGDRVPPEAFF. The DNA of the CDR3 is TGTGCCATCAGTGAGACCCCGGGGGATCGGGTGCCCCCTGAAGCTTTCTTT.

J is TRBJ2-1 and V is TRBV2; TRBD2 matches 11 bases. The CDR3 contains 15 residues. Germline V lookup: CDR1 SNHLY, CDR2 FYNNEI. Losses at the gene ends were 6 bases for V and 5 bases for J; bases not matched to a gene: 6. The CDR3 sequence: CASRPLAGDHNEQFF. DNA of the CDR3: TGTGCCAGCAGGCCACTAGCGGGAGATCACAATGAGCAGTTCTTC. Together with reference TRBV2 and TRBJ2-1, the CDR3 gives the full variable domain: EPEVTQTPSHQVTQMGQEVILRCVPISNHLYFYWYRQILGQKVEFLVSFYNNEISEKSEIFDDQFSVERPDGSNFTLKIRSTKLEDSAMYFCASRPLAGDHNEQFFGPGTRLTVL.

The chain employs TRBV18 and TRBJ2-5; D call uncertain. CDR1 and CDR2 (germline): KGHSH, LQKENI. The length of the CDR3 is 13 residues. V gave up 6 bases and J gave up 5 bases, with 13 bases separating them. In DNA, the CDR3 is TGTGCCAGCTCGTTCGTTAGTTCCGAGACCCAGTACTTC. Its translation is CASSFVSSETQYF.

This clone has just a few counts. The rearrangement joins TRBV6-7 to TRBJ1-2; 7 bases fit TRBD1. TRBV6-7 is filed as an ORF, its function uncertain. This CDR3 is built from 12 residues. V gave up 10 bases and J gave up 8 bases; unmatched junction bases: 10. CDR3 protein: CATQDRVTGYTF. Here the CDR3 DNA reads TGTGCCACCCAAGACAGGGTGACGGGCTACACCTTC.

V is TRBV6-2 or TRBV6-3 and J is TRBJ2-1; no clear D. This CDR3 contains 18 residues. Germline V CDR1 and CDR2: MNHEY, SVGEGT. Trimming removed 2 bases from V and 3 bases from J, with 20 bases in between. The CDR3 DNA reads as TGTGCCAGCAGTTACCCCAGTACACGTTTTGGACGCTACAATGAGCAGTTCTTC. Its protein is CASSYPSTRFGRYNEQFF.

The chain has TRBV19 and TRBJ2-5; TRBD2 might be the D (7 bases). The germline V gene has CDR1 LNHDA and CDR2 SQIVND (reference sequence). V was trimmed by 8 bases and J by 0 bases, leaving 19 bases between them. The CDR3 consists of 16 residues. CDR3 sequence (DNA): TGTGCCAGTCGCCGCTTAGGGGGGGCGTACCAAGAGACCCAGTACTTC. This translates into CASRRLGGAYQETQYF. Drawing the rest from reference TRBV19 and TRBJ2-5, the complete variable domain is DGGITQSPKYLFRKEGQNVTLSCEQNLNHDAMYWYRQDPGQGLRLIYYSQIVNDFQKGDIAEGYSVSREKKESFPLTVTSAQKNPTAFYLCASRRLGGAYQETQYFGPGTRLLVL.

The V and J genes are TRBV10-3 and TRBJ1-2, with D possibly being TRBD1 (6 bases). The germline CDR1 and CDR2 sequences are ENHRY and SYGVKD. V shed 8 bases and J shed 6 bases, with 16 bases lying between them. This CDR3 contains 13 residues. The CDR3 nucleotides are TGTGCCATCGGGACAAATCCCAGTGATGGCTACACCTTC. Its translation is CAIGTNPSDGYTF.

This chain connects TRBV5-1 to TRBJ2-2; 8 nucleotides line up with TRBD2. Trimming cost V 0 bases and J 7 bases; bases outside gene matches: 8. Germline CDR1 is SGHRS and CDR2 is YFSETQ. This CDR3 region has 16 residues. CDR3 in amino acids: CASSLVGGGPGGELFF. In DNA, the CDR3 is TGCGCCAGCAGCTTGGTTGGCGGGGGGCCTGGCGGGGAGCTGTTTTTT.

The chain recombines TRBV9 with TRBJ2-1; possibly TRBD2 for D (5 bases). This CDR3 has 13 amino acids. Germline-derived CDR1 and CDR2 are SGDLS and YYNGEE. Trimming removed 4 bases at V and 4 bases at J, with 9 bases between. The CDR3, as DNA: TGTGCCAGCAGCACCGGGAATTACAATGAGCAGTTCTTC. Protein sequence: CASSTGNYNEQFF.

V and J are TRBV28 and TRBJ1-5; the D gene is possibly TRBD1 (5 bases). Trimming removed 6 bases from V and 3 bases from J, with 12 bases in between. This CDR3 has 14 amino acids. Looked up from germline, CDR1 is MDHEN and CDR2 is SYDVKM. The CDR3, as DNA: TGTGCCAGCAGCCGAGACAGTAACAATCAGCCCCAGCATTTT. Protein: CASSRDSNNQPQHF.

This clone has a single count. The chain uses TRBV28 and TRBJ2-7; D unresolved. Germline V gives CDR1 MDHEN, CDR2 SYDVKM. This CDR3 contains 13 residues. The V and J ends lost 6 bases and 2 bases respectively, with 11 bases between them. CDR3 sequence (DNA): TGTGCCAGCAGCCGGACCGTTCCCTACGAGCAGTACTTC. Its translation is CASSRTVPYEQYF.

This sequence joins TRBV9 and TRBJ1-1; D is unclear. The CDR3 has 17 residues. Trimming removed 0 bases at V and 2 bases at J, with 17 bases between. Germline CDR1 reads SGDLS; CDR2 reads YYNGEE. The DNA of the CDR3 is TGTGCCAGCAGCGTAGCGCTCGGTGAGGGCTTCAACACTGAAGCTTTCTTT. Amino acids: CASSVALGEGFNTEAFF.

This clone was detected only once. This chain joins TRBV5-8 and TRBJ2-3, with D possibly matching TRBD2 (6 bases). Germline lookup yields CDR1 SGHTS and CDR2 YDEGEE. Trimming stripped 0 bases from V and 2 bases from J, with 16 bases between. The CDR3 covers 17 residues. The CDR3 DNA reads as TGTGCCAGCAGCTTGGGGGTTAGCGGACGAAACACAGATACGCAGTATTTT. Translated, it gives CASSLGVSGRNTDTQYF.

This sequence joins TRBV7-2 and TRBJ2-5, with D perhaps matching TRBD1 (6 bases). The CDR3 contains 13 residues. Trimming took 1 base from V and 10 from J, leaving 13 bases between them. The V gene's germline CDR1 is SGHTA and CDR2 FQGNSA. CDR3 loop: CASSLGEGGIQYF. The CDR3 DNA reads TGTGCCAGCAGCTTAGGAGAAGGGGGAATCCAGTACTTC. Variable domain in full (rest from reference TRBV7-2 and TRBJ2-5): GAGVSQSPSNKVTEKGKDVELRCDPISGHTALYWYRQSLGQGLEFLIYFQGNSAPDKSGLPSDRFSAERTGGSVSTLTIQRTQQEDSAVYLCASSLGEGGIQYFGPGTRLLVL.

The V call is TRBV7-2, the J call TRBJ2-7; D is uncertain. Germline V gene sequence: CDR1 SGHTA, CDR2 FQGNSA. The CDR3 has 15 residues. With 0 bases removed from V and 1 base from J, the gap between germline ends came to 10 bases. As DNA, the CDR3 is TGTGCCAGCAGCTTAGCGGCAGGAGCTTCCTACGAGCAGTACTTC. The encoded protein is CASSLAAGASYEQYF.

This clone was found once. The chain employs TRBV11-2 and TRBJ2-7; D gene ambiguous. Germline assignment: CDR1 SGHAT and CDR2 FQNNGV. V lost 5 bases and J 5 bases, leaving 10 bases between the germline ends. This CDR3 has 12 amino acids. The CDR3 spells CASSVRPNEQYF. For the CDR3, the DNA is TGTGCCAGCAGCGTTCGGCCCAACGAGCAGTACTTC.

The rearrangement links TRBV6-4 to TRBJ1-2, with 10 bases aligning to TRBD1. This CDR3 comprises 15 residues. J was trimmed by 3 bases and V by 3 bases; bases with no gene match: 4. Germline values: CDR1 MRHNA, CDR2 SNTAGT. The CDR3 reads CASSEFGTGDYGYTF. DNA of the CDR3: TGTGCCAGCAGTGAATTCGGGACAGGGGACTATGGCTACACCTTC.

The V gene is TRBV2, the J gene TRBJ1-6, with 7 bases fitting TRBD1. The length of the CDR3 is 14 residues. Germline V gene data show CDR1 as SNHLY and CDR2 as FYNNEI. The trim removed 5 bases at V and 7 bases at J, leaving 5 bases unmatched. The CDR3 reads CASSLGTANSPLHF. The CDR3 DNA follows: TGTGCCAGCAGTCTCGGGACAGCCAATTCACCCCTCCACTTT.